This TCR beta chain is from a study of blood T cell repertoires in COVID-19. Per germline, CDR1 SGHTA and CDR2 FQGTGA. With V trimmed by 3 bases and J by 8 bases, 8 bases remained unmatched. The length of the CDR3 is 16 residues. In this sample, this clone turned up a few times. Libraries were prepared by immunoSEQ multiplex PCR; TCRdb keeps only in-frame clonotypes and omits some of them. The sample lists roughly 330,000 clones; approximately 88% were seen once. V is TRBV7-3 and J is TRBJ2-1; 12 nucleotides line up with TRBD2. Sample: peripheral blood. The origin of this receptor is a young man with COVID-19, enrolled during active disease. CDR3: CASSLTTSGSVYEQFF. CDR3 DNA sequence: TGTGCCAGCAGCTTGACGACTAGCGGGAGCGTATATGAGCAGTTCTTC. Complete variable domain (other parts from reference TRBV7-3 and TRBJ2-1): GAGVSQTPSNKVTEKGKYVELRCDPISGHTALYWYRQSLGQGPEFLIYFQGTGAADDSGLPNDRFFAVRPEGSVSTLKIQRTERGDSAVYLCASSLTTSGSVYEQFFGPGTRLTVL.